The present TCR beta chain was sequenced within a study of shared T cell receptors in the human thymus. TCRdb keeps only in-frame clones here, not all; method: immunoSEQ multiplex PCR. This table has hundreds of thousands of clones, 80% to 90% appearing once. The ends were cut back, 2 bases at V and 4 bases at J, with 6 bases in the middle. The length of the CDR3 is 12 residues. Germline V gene data show CDR1 as MNHEY and CDR2 as SMNVEV (reference sequence). The same sample was also used in a study of human thymus T cells. From that paper: The sample donors, healthy Finnish infants, were having corrective surgery for congenital heart defects. From resections taken during corrective heart surgery, the thymus tissue was obtained. What appeared biased in thymic and blood repertoires was the usage of V and J genes. Related research found strongly overlapping thymic repertoires in unrelated individuals.

Sequenced sample: thymocytes. The TCR sequence derives from a boy younger than two with a congenital heart defect. This rearrangement joins TRBV27 to TRBJ2-7; maybe TRBD2 (5 bases). CDR3 residues: CASSLTGYEQYF. CDR3 DNA: TGTGCCAGCAGTTTAACGGGATACGAGCAGTACTTC.